A selection of T cell receptor beta chains follows, all from one sample in a study of molecular identifiers for immune sequencing clone quantification. TCRdb fed the PCR reads into MiXCR, producing one record per CDR3 protein. The table has just under 650,000 distinct CDR3 sequences, less than 20% seen once. The sequenced sample consisted of naive CD8+ T cells from blood, with Jurkat cell RNA spiked in. These receptors all come from a human donor in good health. Some libraries in this study had Jurkat cell RNA spiked in. CDR3s include the opening cysteine and the closing phenylalanine or tryptophan. Clone size is not always given. Where it is, it says once, few, many or a class for expanded clones.

v_gene: TRBV20-1
abundance: many
j_gene: TRBJ2-2
CDR3aa: CSASHSLTANTGELFF

v_gene: TRBV20-1
abundance: few
j_gene: TRBJ2-7
CDR3aa: CSAAGPRIHYEQYF

v_gene: TRBV7-6
abundance: many
j_gene: TRBJ1-1
CDR3aa: CASSQNPENTEAFF

v_gene: TRBV12-3/TRBV12-4
abundance: many
j_gene: TRBJ2-5
CDR3aa: CASSDGTVGLQETQYF

v_gene: TRBV7-6
abundance: many
j_gene: TRBJ2-1
CDR3aa: CASSLTSGGPNEQFF

v_gene: TRBV19
abundance: few
j_gene: TRBJ1-2
CDR3aa: CASSIVGDGYTF

v_gene: TRBV12-3/TRBV12-4
abundance: few
j_gene: TRBJ2-7
CDR3aa: CASTLGGSGYEQYF

v_gene: TRBV7-9
abundance: many
j_gene: TRBJ1-5
CDR3aa: CASSSTGPNQPQHF

v_gene: TRBV29-1
abundance: many
j_gene: TRBJ1-3
CDR3aa: CSVVPLTSGNTIYF

v_gene: TRBV10-1
abundance: many
j_gene: TRBJ1-1
CDR3aa: CASSARSGANTEAFF

v_gene: TRBV4-3
abundance: many
j_gene: TRBJ2-7
CDR3aa: CASSQDRAGPYEQYF

v_gene: TRBV4-1
abundance: .
j_gene: TRBJ1-6
CDR3aa: CASGQDEGWTLHF

v_gene: TRBV28
abundance: many
j_gene: TRBJ2-6
CDR3aa: CASSSRQVHSGANVLTF

v_gene: TRBV6-6
abundance: .
j_gene: TRBJ2-3
CDR3aa: CASIPPGPSGRGGEVTDTQYF

v_gene: TRBV28
abundance: many
j_gene: TRBJ1-6
CDR3aa: CASSLAAFYNSPLHF

v_gene: TRBV7-9
abundance: many
j_gene: TRBJ2-5
CDR3aa: CASSLRGGDQYF

v_gene: TRBV2
abundance: many
j_gene: TRBJ1-3
CDR3aa: CASSDNPGTAIYF

v_gene: TRBV2
abundance: many
j_gene: TRBJ2-5
CDR3aa: CASSDGDYPTETQYF

v_gene: TRBV12-3/TRBV12-4
abundance: .
j_gene: TRBJ1-2
CDR3aa: CASSFGVFGYTF

v_gene: TRBV20-1
abundance: many
j_gene: TRBJ1-3
CDR3aa: CSARGNSGNTIYF

v_gene: TRBV6-5
abundance: few
j_gene: TRBJ2-1
CDR3aa: CASSYSFPVDGYNEQFF

v_gene: TRBV27
abundance: few
j_gene: TRBJ2-3
CDR3aa: CASSTPGQGADTQYF

v_gene: TRBV5-1
abundance: many
j_gene: TRBJ2-5
CDR3aa: CASSLGNGGTRETQYF

v_gene: TRBV7-9
abundance: many
j_gene: TRBJ1-2
CDR3aa: CASSLGGIHGYTF

v_gene: TRBV3-1
abundance: many
j_gene: TRBJ2-5
CDR3aa: CASSHSSFITGETQYF

v_gene: TRBV19
abundance: many
j_gene: TRBJ2-2
CDR3aa: CASSPGTDTGELFF

v_gene: TRBV7-9
abundance: many
j_gene: TRBJ2-2
CDR3aa: CASSQDRRNTGELFF

v_gene: TRBV29-1
abundance: few
j_gene: TRBJ2-7
CDR3aa: CSVRTDGASYEQYF

v_gene: TRBV12-3/TRBV12-4
abundance: many
j_gene: TRBJ2-5
CDR3aa: CASSLVLAIAAAQYF

v_gene: TRBV6-6
abundance: .
j_gene: TRBJ2-1
CDR3aa: CASIELDRPVNEQFF

v_gene: TRBV25-1
abundance: .
j_gene: TRBJ2-7
CDR3aa: CASSLARQGRYERYF

v_gene: TRBV19
abundance: .
j_gene: TRBJ2-5
CDR3aa: CASRGDRAPQEAQYF

v_gene: TRBV4-1
abundance: .
j_gene: TRBJ1-2
CDR3aa: CASSQSGHNYGYTF

v_gene: TRBV4-3
abundance: many
j_gene: TRBJ1-5
CDR3aa: CASSQTPWASNQPQHF

v_gene: TRBV9
abundance: many
j_gene: TRBJ2-7
CDR3aa: CASSVVDRGGHEQYF

v_gene: TRBV13
abundance: few
j_gene: TRBJ2-3
CDR3aa: CASSLGVLTTSGRREATDTQYF

v_gene: TRBV7-9
abundance: many
j_gene: TRBJ2-7
CDR3aa: CASSPVGGGAYEQYF

v_gene: TRBV4-3
abundance: .
j_gene: TRBJ1-3
CDR3aa: CASSQGQASVNTIYF

v_gene: TRBV4-1
abundance: few
j_gene: TRBJ1-2
CDR3aa: CASSQTLGEFGYTF

v_gene: TRBV27
abundance: many
j_gene: TRBJ2-5
CDR3aa: CASSLERGTGETQYF

v_gene: TRBV18
abundance: few
j_gene: TRBJ2-1
CDR3aa: CASSHPRGSYNEQFF

v_gene: TRBV19
abundance: many
j_gene: TRBJ1-5
CDR3aa: CASSIGPGTSNQPQHF

v_gene: TRBV4-3
abundance: .
j_gene: TRBJ1-5
CDR3aa: CASSQDLSQGINQPQHF

v_gene: TRBV20-1
abundance: many
j_gene: TRBJ1-1
CDR3aa: CSASGGDTEAFF

v_gene: TRBV7-9
abundance: many
j_gene: TRBJ2-3
CDR3aa: CASSPWGAQPTDTQYF

v_gene: TRBV6-5
abundance: .
j_gene: TRBJ2-7
CDR3aa: CASSYSWGRQGLYEQYF

v_gene: TRBV27
abundance: few
j_gene: TRBJ2-2
CDR3aa: CASSPLSGRANTGELFF

v_gene: TRBV4-2
abundance: many
j_gene: TRBJ2-5
CDR3aa: CASSPRTGQPETQYF

v_gene: TRBV30
abundance: many
j_gene: TRBJ2-5
CDR3aa: CAWKPYPGQGQETQYF

v_gene: TRBV16
abundance: .
j_gene: TRBJ2-7
CDR3aa: CASSQWGLVEYEQYF

v_gene: TRBV6-2/TRBV6-3
abundance: .
j_gene: TRBJ2-3
CDR3aa: CASISVFAGDTDTQYF

v_gene: TRBV2
abundance: .
j_gene: TRBJ1-2
CDR3aa: CASSELSNYGYTF

v_gene: TRBV4-3
abundance: .
j_gene: TRBJ2-4
CDR3aa: CASSQRLAKNIQYF

v_gene: TRBV12-3/TRBV12-4
abundance: many
j_gene: TRBJ1-1
CDR3aa: CASSAATPNTEAFF

v_gene: TRBV4-1
abundance: many
j_gene: TRBJ2-3
CDR3aa: CASSQEIYSSTDTQYF

v_gene: TRBV10-3
abundance: many
j_gene: TRBJ2-5
CDR3aa: CAITRDSNQETQYF

v_gene: TRBV4-1
abundance: .
j_gene: TRBJ2-1
CDR3aa: CASSRTGTNGGALNEQFF

v_gene: TRBV27
abundance: .
j_gene: TRBJ2-1
CDR3aa: CASSFLLGQGLSEQFF

v_gene: TRBV20-1
abundance: few
j_gene: TRBJ1-6
CDR3aa: CSARDAYSPLHF

v_gene: TRBV30
abundance: many
j_gene: TRBJ1-1
CDR3aa: CAWGQNTEAFF